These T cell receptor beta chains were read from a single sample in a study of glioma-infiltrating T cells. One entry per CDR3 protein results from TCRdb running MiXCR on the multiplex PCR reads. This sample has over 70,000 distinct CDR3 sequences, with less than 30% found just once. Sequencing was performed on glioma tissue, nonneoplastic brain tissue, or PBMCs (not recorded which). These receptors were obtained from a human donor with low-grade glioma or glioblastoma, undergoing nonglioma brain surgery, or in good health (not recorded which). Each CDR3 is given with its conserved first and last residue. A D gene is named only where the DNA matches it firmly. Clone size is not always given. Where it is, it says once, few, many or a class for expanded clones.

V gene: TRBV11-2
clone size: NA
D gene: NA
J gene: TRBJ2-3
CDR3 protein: CASSAGPPQVDTQYF
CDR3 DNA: TGTGCCAGCAGCGCGGGACCCCCACAGGTGGATACGCAGTATTTT

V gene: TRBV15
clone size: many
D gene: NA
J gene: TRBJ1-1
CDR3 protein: CATSEVGNVGAFF
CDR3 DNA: TGTGCCACCAGCGAGGTGGGGAACGTAGGAGCTTTCTTT

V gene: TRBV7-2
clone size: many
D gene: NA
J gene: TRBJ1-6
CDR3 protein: CASRQPETGWNSPLHF
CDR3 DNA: TGTGCCAGCAGACAACCGGAAACAGGGTGGAATTCACCCCTCCACTTT

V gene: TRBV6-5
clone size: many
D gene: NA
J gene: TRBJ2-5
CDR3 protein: CASSYQGGRGETQYF
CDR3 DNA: TGTGCCAGCAGTTACCAGGGGGGGCGAGGAGAGACCCAGTACTTC

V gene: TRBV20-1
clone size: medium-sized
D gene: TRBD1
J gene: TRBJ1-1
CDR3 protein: CSAARTGGNTEAFF
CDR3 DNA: TGCAGTGCTGCCCGGACAGGGGGGAACACTGAAGCTTTCTTT

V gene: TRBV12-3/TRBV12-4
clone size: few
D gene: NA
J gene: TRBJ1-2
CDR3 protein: CASRIVSFNYGYTF
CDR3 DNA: TGTGCCAGCAGGATCGTCAGTTTTAACTATGGCTACACCTTC

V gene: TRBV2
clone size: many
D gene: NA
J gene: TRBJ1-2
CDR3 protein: CASSGPGTVANYGYTF
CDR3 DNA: TGTGCCAGCAGTGGGCCCGGAACGGTTGCTAACTATGGCTACACCTTC

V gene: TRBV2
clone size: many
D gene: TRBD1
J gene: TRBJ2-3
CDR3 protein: CASSEDRGSSDTQYF
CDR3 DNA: TGTGCCAGCAGTGAAGACAGGGGGTCCTCAGATACGCAGTATTTT

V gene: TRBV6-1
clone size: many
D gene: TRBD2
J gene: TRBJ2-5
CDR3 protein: CASSEVLRGSGRGETQYF
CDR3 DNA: TGTGCCAGCAGTGAAGTACTTCGGGGGAGCGGGAGAGGAGAGACCCAGTACTTC

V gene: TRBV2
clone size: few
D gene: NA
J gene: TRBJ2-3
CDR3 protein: CASSEGGRRTDTQYF
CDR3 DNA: TGTGCCAGCAGTGAAGGGGGGCGCAGGACAGATACGCAGTATTTT

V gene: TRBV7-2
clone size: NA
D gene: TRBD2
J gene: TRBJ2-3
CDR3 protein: CASSLARLAGGTSTDTKYF
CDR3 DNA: TGTGCCAGCAGCTTAGCGCGACTAGCGGGGGGGACTAGCACAGATACGAAGTATTTT

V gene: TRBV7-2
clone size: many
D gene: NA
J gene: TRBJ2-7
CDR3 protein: CASSALVLGEQYF
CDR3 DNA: TGTGCCAGCAGCGCCCTGGTTCTGGGGGAGCAGTACTTC

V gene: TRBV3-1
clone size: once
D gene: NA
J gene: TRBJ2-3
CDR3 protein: CASSQGLETDMQYF
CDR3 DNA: TGTGCCAGCAGCCAAGGGCTGGAAACAGATATGCAGTATTTT

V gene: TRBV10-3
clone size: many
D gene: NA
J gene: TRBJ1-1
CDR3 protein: CAISESLNTEAFF
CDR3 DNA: TGTGCCATCAGTGAGTCCCTGAACACTGAAGCTTTCTTT

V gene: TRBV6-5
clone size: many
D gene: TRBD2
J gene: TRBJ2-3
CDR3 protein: CASSYSTSSADTQYF
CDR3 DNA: TGTGCCAGCAGTTACTCGACTAGCTCCGCGGATACGCAGTATTTT

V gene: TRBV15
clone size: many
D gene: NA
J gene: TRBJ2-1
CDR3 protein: CATSRDTGDEQFF
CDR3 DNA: TGTGCCACCAGCAGAGATACGGGGGATGAGCAGTTCTTC

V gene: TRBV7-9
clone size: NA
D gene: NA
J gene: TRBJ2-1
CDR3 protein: CASSWALGSYNEQFF
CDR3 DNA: TGTGCCAGCAGCTGGGCGTTAGGATCCTACAATGAGCAGTTCTTC

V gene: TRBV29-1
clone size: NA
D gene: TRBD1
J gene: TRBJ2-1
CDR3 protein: CSVERDRGDGQFF
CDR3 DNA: TGCAGCGTTGAAAGGGACAGGGGCGATGGGCAGTTCTTC

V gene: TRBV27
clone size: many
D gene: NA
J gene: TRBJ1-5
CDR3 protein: CASSLWANSNQPQHF
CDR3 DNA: TGTGCCAGCAGTTTATGGGCGAATAGCAATCAGCCCCAGCATTTT

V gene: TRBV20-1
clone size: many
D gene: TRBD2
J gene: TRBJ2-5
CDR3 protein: CSARALAGFQETQYF
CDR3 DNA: TGCAGTGCTAGAGCACTAGCGGGCTTCCAAGAGACCCAGTACTTC

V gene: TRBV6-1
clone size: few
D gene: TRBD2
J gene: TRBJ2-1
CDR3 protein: CASTLLKPGTSHYSYNEQFF
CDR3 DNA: TGTGCCAGCACCCTACTCAAACCCGGGACTAGCCACTACTCCTACAATGAGCAGTTCTTC

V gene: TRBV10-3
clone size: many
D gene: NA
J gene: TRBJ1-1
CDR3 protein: CAISDFGGGTEAFF
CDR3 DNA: TGTGCCATCAGTGATTTCGGGGGCGGCACTGAAGCTTTCTTT

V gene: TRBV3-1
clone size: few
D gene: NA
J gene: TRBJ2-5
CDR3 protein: CASSQIKTQYF
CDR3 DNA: TGTGCCAGCAGCCAAATTAAGACCCAGTACTTC

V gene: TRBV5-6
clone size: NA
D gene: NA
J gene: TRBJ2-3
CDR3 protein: CASSLTGDTQYF
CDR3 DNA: TGTGCCAGCAGCCTCACCGGGGATACGCAGTATTTT

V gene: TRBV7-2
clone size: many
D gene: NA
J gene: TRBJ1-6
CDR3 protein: CASSLDQGQSSPLHF
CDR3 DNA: TGTGCCAGCAGCTTAGATCAGGGGCAATCTTCACCCCTCCACTTT

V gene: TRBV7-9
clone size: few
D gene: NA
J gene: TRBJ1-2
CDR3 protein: CASSLVGPAAAGYTF
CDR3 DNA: TGTGCCAGCAGCTTAGTAGGTCCCGCCGCAGCTGGCTACACCTTC

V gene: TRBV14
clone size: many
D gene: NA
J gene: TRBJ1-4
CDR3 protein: CASSYGEKLFF
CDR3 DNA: TGTGCCAGCAGCTACGGTGAAAAACTGTTTTTT

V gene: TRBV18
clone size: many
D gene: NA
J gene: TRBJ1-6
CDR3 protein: CASSPSWGDNSPLHF
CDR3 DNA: TGTGCCAGCTCACCGTCCTGGGGCGATAATTCACCCCTCCACTTT